Listed below are T cell receptor beta chains from one sample, sequenced in a study of T cell repertoires in cytomegalovirus infection. These receptors' antigens are unknown. TCRdb re-analysed the reads in MiXCR, keeping a single row per CDR3 protein. This sample has roughly 700,000 distinct CDR3 sequences, with around 31% found just once. The material was cultured PBMCs, obtained from culture after CMV antigen stimulation. The receptors derive from a human donor in good health (CMV status not recorded). Some clones in this sample may be carry-over from other donors' samples. Each CDR3 is given with its conserved first and last residue. Each record gives: V gene, J gene, D gene, clone size, CDR3 DNA, CDR3 protein. D genes are given only for firm matches. A row's size may be missing; if present it is once, few, many or a size class.

v_gene: TRBV18; j_gene: TRBJ2-1; d_gene: NA; abundance: NA; CDR3nt: TGTGCCAGCTCACCCCTGGGACCCACCATCCTCGGTGGTGAGCAGTTCTTC; CDR3aa: CASSPLGPTILGGEQFF
v_gene: TRBV20-1; j_gene: TRBJ2-3; d_gene: TRBD2; abundance: NA; CDR3nt: TGCAGTGCCCCCCCGCGGGGGGGTATTTACGGAGATACGCAGTATTTT; CDR3aa: CSAPPRGGIYGDTQYF
v_gene: TRBV20-1; j_gene: TRBJ1-1; d_gene: TRBD1; abundance: NA; CDR3nt: TGCAGTGCTAGAAATTACAGGGGGCCTGGCATAGAAGAGGCTTTCTTT; CDR3aa: CSARNYRGPGIEEAFF
v_gene: TRBV7-8; j_gene: TRBJ1-5; d_gene: NA; abundance: few; CDR3nt: TGTGCCAGCAGCACCTCCAGAGACAATCAGCCCCAGCATTTT; CDR3aa: CASSTSRDNQPQHF
v_gene: TRBV6-2/TRBV6-3; j_gene: TRBJ2-7; d_gene: TRBD2; abundance: NA; CDR3nt: TGTGCCAGCAGTTACTCCCCGGCGGGACTAGCAGGCGAGCAGTACTTC; CDR3aa: CASSYSPAGLAGEQYF
v_gene: TRBV6-1; j_gene: TRBJ2-1; d_gene: NA; abundance: few; CDR3nt: TGTGCCAGCAGTGAGAGCGGCTATGAGCAGTTCTTC; CDR3aa: CASSESGYEQFF
v_gene: TRBV27; j_gene: TRBJ2-1; d_gene: NA; abundance: few; CDR3nt: TGTGCCAGCAGGCGGTTCGGCTCCGGGGGGCCCTCTAAGTTCTTC; CDR3aa: CASRRFGSGGPSKFF
v_gene: TRBV7-8; j_gene: TRBJ2-1; d_gene: NA; abundance: many; CDR3nt: TGTGCCAGCAGCTCCGGGGCCGACAATGAGCAGTTCTTC; CDR3aa: CASSSGADNEQFF
v_gene: TRBV28; j_gene: TRBJ1-3; d_gene: NA; abundance: NA; CDR3nt: TGTGCCAGCAGTCCCCCAGGGCCTGGAAACACCATATATTTT; CDR3aa: CASSPPGPGNTIYF
v_gene: TRBV11-3; j_gene: TRBJ2-3; d_gene: TRBD2; abundance: few; CDR3nt: TGTGCCAGCAGCTCCGGGACTAGCGGATACACAGATACGCAGTATTTT; CDR3aa: CASSSGTSGYTDTQYF
v_gene: TRBV7-6; j_gene: TRBJ2-7; d_gene: TRBD1; abundance: many; CDR3nt: TGTGCCAGCAGCTTAGAGGTGGACAGGATCTACGAGCAGTACTTC; CDR3aa: CASSLEVDRIYEQYF
v_gene: TRBV6-2/TRBV6-3; j_gene: TRBJ2-7; d_gene: TRBD1; abundance: few; CDR3nt: TGTGCCAGCAGTACTAGAATGGACAGGGTAGTCTACGAGCAGTACTTC; CDR3aa: CASSTRMDRVVYEQYF
v_gene: TRBV6-1; j_gene: TRBJ1-2; d_gene: TRBD1; abundance: NA; CDR3nt: TGTGCCAGCAGTGAAGAGATTAGAGGGGGCAATGGCTACACCTTC; CDR3aa: CASSEEIRGGNGYTF
v_gene: TRBV20-1; j_gene: TRBJ2-1; d_gene: NA; abundance: few; CDR3nt: TGCAGTGCCCCCGCTAAGCAGGCCCTCGATGAGCAGTTCTTC; CDR3aa: CSAPAKQALDEQFF
v_gene: TRBV12-3/TRBV12-4; j_gene: TRBJ2-7; d_gene: NA; abundance: NA; CDR3nt: TGTGCCAGCAGTGATCTAAACACTGGGTCCTACGAGCAGTACTTC; CDR3aa: CASSDLNTGSYEQYF
v_gene: TRBV2; j_gene: TRBJ1-2; d_gene: NA; abundance: NA; CDR3nt: TGTGCCAGCGGCCGGATCCCTAACTATGGCTACACCTTC; CDR3aa: CASGRIPNYGYTF
v_gene: TRBV12-3/TRBV12-4; j_gene: TRBJ2-7; d_gene: NA; abundance: few; CDR3nt: TGTGCCAGCAGTTTATCCGGGACGCTCCCCGAGCAGTACTTC; CDR3aa: CASSLSGTLPEQYF
v_gene: TRBV27; j_gene: TRBJ2-7; d_gene: NA; abundance: NA; CDR3nt: TGTGCCAGCAGTTTAAGGCGGGGGCTCTCCTACGAGCAGTACTTC; CDR3aa: CASSLRRGLSYEQYF
v_gene: TRBV2; j_gene: TRBJ1-2; d_gene: NA; abundance: NA; CDR3nt: TGTGCCAGCAGTGAATACGACCCCTACTATGGCTACACCTTC; CDR3aa: CASSEYDPYYGYTF
v_gene: TRBV10-3; j_gene: TRBJ2-3; d_gene: NA; abundance: NA; CDR3nt: TGTGCCATCAGCATGGGAGGGGGCAACACAGATACGCAGTATTTT; CDR3aa: CAISMGGGNTDTQYF
v_gene: TRBV6-5; j_gene: TRBJ1-1; d_gene: NA; abundance: NA; CDR3nt: TGTGCCAGCAGAGTAGGTCTCATGAACACTGAAGCTTTCTTT; CDR3aa: CASRVGLMNTEAFF
v_gene: TRBV5-4; j_gene: TRBJ2-5; d_gene: TRBD2; abundance: NA; CDR3nt: TGTGCCAGCAGCTGGGGAGGGACTTCAAGAGAGACCCAGTACTTC; CDR3aa: CASSWGGTSRETQYF
v_gene: TRBV12-3/TRBV12-4; j_gene: TRBJ2-3; d_gene: NA; abundance: few; CDR3nt: TGTGCCAGCAGTCGTCCGGGGTCAGATACGCAGTATTTT; CDR3aa: CASSRPGSDTQYF
v_gene: TRBV6-2/TRBV6-3; j_gene: TRBJ1-3; d_gene: NA; abundance: few; CDR3nt: TGTGCCAGCAGCCCGGACGGGCGCTCTGGAAACACCATATATTTT; CDR3aa: CASSPDGRSGNTIYF
v_gene: TRBV27; j_gene: TRBJ2-7; d_gene: NA; abundance: few; CDR3nt: TGTGCCAGCAGCCACGCGGGACACCCCACCTACGAGCAGTACTTC; CDR3aa: CASSHAGHPTYEQYF
v_gene: TRBV4-1; j_gene: TRBJ1-1; d_gene: TRBD1; abundance: NA; CDR3nt: TGCGCCAGCAGCCAAGATACGACAGGGTCAGAAGCTTTCTTT; CDR3aa: CASSQDTTGSEAFF
v_gene: TRBV6-1; j_gene: TRBJ1-2; d_gene: TRBD1; abundance: NA; CDR3nt: TGTGCCAGCAGCTTCGGGACAGGGGTCGGCTACACCTTC; CDR3aa: CASSFGTGVGYTF
v_gene: TRBV7-2; j_gene: TRBJ2-1; d_gene: NA; abundance: NA; CDR3nt: TGTGCCAGCAGCCCTAACGCTGACTCATCGCAGTTCTTC; CDR3aa: CASSPNADSSQFF
v_gene: TRBV28; j_gene: TRBJ1-2; d_gene: NA; abundance: NA; CDR3nt: TGTGCCAGCAGTCCCCTAAGGAGCGGCTATGGCTACACCTTC; CDR3aa: CASSPLRSGYGYTF
v_gene: TRBV7-2; j_gene: TRBJ2-1; d_gene: NA; abundance: many; CDR3nt: TGTGCCAGCAGCTTAGGTGGGAGTCGCTCCTACAATGAGCAGTTCTTC; CDR3aa: CASSLGGSRSYNEQFF
v_gene: TRBV6-5; j_gene: TRBJ2-2; d_gene: NA; abundance: few; CDR3nt: TGTGCCAGCAGTTTCCCGGGCGGGGAGCTGTTTTTT; CDR3aa: CASSFPGGELFF
v_gene: TRBV28; j_gene: TRBJ1-5; d_gene: TRBD1; abundance: NA; CDR3nt: TGTGCCAGCAATGACAGGGGTGTAGGTCATTCCCAGCATTTT; CDR3aa: CASNDRGVGHSQHF
v_gene: TRBV10-3; j_gene: TRBJ2-7; d_gene: NA; abundance: few; CDR3nt: TGTGCCATCAGTGAAGGGACTCTGAGCTCCTACGAGCAGTACTTC; CDR3aa: CAISEGTLSSYEQYF
v_gene: TRBV15; j_gene: TRBJ2-1; d_gene: TRBD2; abundance: NA; CDR3nt: TGTGCCACCAGCTTGGGGACTAACGGATACAATGAGCAGTTCTTC; CDR3aa: CATSLGTNGYNEQFF
v_gene: TRBV7-2; j_gene: TRBJ2-7; d_gene: NA; abundance: few; CDR3nt: TGTGCCAGCAGCCCCCCAGGACTATACTACGAGCAGTACTTC; CDR3aa: CASSPPGLYYEQYF
v_gene: TRBV7-2; j_gene: TRBJ2-1; d_gene: NA; abundance: many; CDR3nt: TGTGCCAGCAGCTCTCAAACTAGTTCCTACAATGAGCAGTTCTTC; CDR3aa: CASSSQTSSYNEQFF
v_gene: TRBV2; j_gene: TRBJ1-5; d_gene: NA; abundance: few; CDR3nt: TGTGCCAGCAGTGAATATGGACAGTATCAGCCCCAGCATTTT; CDR3aa: CASSEYGQYQPQHF
v_gene: TRBV7-2; j_gene: TRBJ2-1; d_gene: NA; abundance: many; CDR3nt: TGTGCCAGCAGCCAAGGGACAAACAATGAGCAGTTCTTC; CDR3aa: CASSQGTNNEQFF
v_gene: TRBV6-5; j_gene: TRBJ2-5; d_gene: NA; abundance: NA; CDR3nt: TGTGCCAGCAGTTACTCGGGGGCAGTATCCTCGGAGACCCAGTACTTC; CDR3aa: CASSYSGAVSSETQYF
v_gene: TRBV6-1; j_gene: TRBJ2-3; d_gene: NA; abundance: NA; CDR3nt: TGTGCCAGCAGTGTTGGGGCCCTGGGGGGCACAGATACGCAGTATTTT; CDR3aa: CASSVGALGGTDTQYF
v_gene: TRBV7-2; j_gene: TRBJ2-5; d_gene: NA; abundance: many; CDR3nt: TGTGCCAGCAGCTTAGACTCAGGGGCGGAATGGACCCAGTACTTC; CDR3aa: CASSLDSGAEWTQYF
v_gene: TRBV11-2; j_gene: TRBJ2-3; d_gene: NA; abundance: few; CDR3nt: TGTGCCAGCAGCCCAGGGACCCTCCGAGTGGGGCAGTATTTT; CDR3aa: CASSPGTLRVGQYF
v_gene: TRBV11-2; j_gene: TRBJ1-3; d_gene: NA; abundance: few; CDR3nt: TGTGCCAGCAGCTTAGGGCTCCTGGGGGACACCATATATTTT; CDR3aa: CASSLGLLGDTIYF
v_gene: TRBV15; j_gene: TRBJ2-7; d_gene: NA; abundance: NA; CDR3nt: TGTGCCACCAGCAGAGAAGTGAACCCAACCTACGAGCAGTACTTC; CDR3aa: CATSREVNPTYEQYF
v_gene: TRBV7-2; j_gene: TRBJ2-5; d_gene: NA; abundance: few; CDR3nt: TGTGCCAGCAGGACCCTCAAGCGATGGGAAGAGACCCAGTACTTC; CDR3aa: CASRTLKRWEETQYF
v_gene: TRBV7-2; j_gene: TRBJ1-4; d_gene: NA; abundance: NA; CDR3nt: TGTGCCAGCAGCGATACCCCAACTAATGAAAAACTGTTTTTT; CDR3aa: CASSDTPTNEKLFF
v_gene: TRBV12-3/TRBV12-4; j_gene: TRBJ2-3; d_gene: NA; abundance: NA; CDR3nt: TGTGCCAGCAGTCTCCCGGGGGCTAACACAGATACGCAGTATTTT; CDR3aa: CASSLPGANTDTQYF
v_gene: TRBV18; j_gene: TRBJ2-7; d_gene: NA; abundance: NA; CDR3nt: TGTGCCAGCTCGTCTCCCCGGGATCCCTACGAGCAGTACTTC; CDR3aa: CASSSPRDPYEQYF
v_gene: TRBV7-6; j_gene: TRBJ1-2; d_gene: NA; abundance: few; CDR3nt: TGTGCCAGCAGCTCATCCGTGGAAGTCGGGGCGCGGGGCTACACCTTC; CDR3aa: CASSSSVEVGARGYTF
v_gene: TRBV7-2; j_gene: TRBJ2-7; d_gene: TRBD1; abundance: many; CDR3nt: TGTGCCAGCAGCATAACCGGGACAGGGTCCTACGAGCAGTACTTC; CDR3aa: CASSITGTGSYEQYF
v_gene: TRBV5-5; j_gene: TRBJ2-1; d_gene: NA; abundance: NA; CDR3nt: TGTGCCAGCAGCCCCCGATGGAGCGCCGATACAAATGAGCAGTTCTTC; CDR3aa: CASSPRWSADTNEQFF
v_gene: TRBV6-8; j_gene: TRBJ1-5; d_gene: NA; abundance: NA; CDR3nt: TGTGCCAGCAGTTACTCTCCCAATAGCAATCAGCCCCAGCATTTT; CDR3aa: CASSYSPNSNQPQHF
v_gene: TRBV2; j_gene: TRBJ1-3; d_gene: NA; abundance: few; CDR3nt: TGTGCCAGCACCCTTAACAGTGGAAACACCATATATTTT; CDR3aa: CASTLNSGNTIYF
v_gene: TRBV3-1; j_gene: TRBJ2-7; d_gene: NA; abundance: NA; CDR3nt: TGTGCCAGCAGCCAGCGTCGAGAGCAGTACTTC; CDR3aa: CASSQRREQYF
v_gene: TRBV4-1; j_gene: TRBJ1-4; d_gene: NA; abundance: NA; CDR3nt: TGCGCCAGCAGCCAATGGTGGAGCGGCATCAATGAAAAACTGTTTTTT; CDR3aa: CASSQWWSGINEKLFF
v_gene: TRBV5-3; j_gene: TRBJ2-3; d_gene: TRBD2; abundance: NA; CDR3nt: TGTGCCAGCAGCTTGGCCCCTAGCGGGGACCTCGTTACGCAGTATTTT; CDR3aa: CASSLAPSGDLVTQYF
v_gene: TRBV4-3; j_gene: TRBJ1-5; d_gene: NA; abundance: NA; CDR3nt: TGCGCCAGCAGCCAAGGGGCCCTACTGGGGCAGCCCCAGCATTTT; CDR3aa: CASSQGALLGQPQHF
v_gene: TRBV12-3/TRBV12-4; j_gene: TRBJ2-1; d_gene: TRBD2; abundance: few; CDR3nt: TGTGCCAGCAGTGCAACTAGCGGGGGGCCCTACAATGAGCAGTTCTTC; CDR3aa: CASSATSGGPYNEQFF
v_gene: TRBV19; j_gene: TRBJ2-1; d_gene: TRBD2; abundance: few; CDR3nt: TGTGCCAGTAGTAAGCTAGCGGGAGACAATGAGCAGTTCTTC; CDR3aa: CASSKLAGDNEQFF
v_gene: TRBV6-2/TRBV6-3; j_gene: TRBJ2-1; d_gene: NA; abundance: NA; CDR3nt: TGTGCCAGCAGTGACCTGGGGGGAGGCCCCAATGAGCAGTTCTTC; CDR3aa: CASSDLGGGPNEQFF